These 27 T cell receptor beta chains share one sample of origin, sequenced in a study of regulatory T cells in long-lasting Graves disease. Sequencing libraries for TCR beta were prepared with iRepertoire HTBI primers and Arm-PCR of CDR3 regions. TCRdb re-called the multiplex PCR reads through MiXCR, storing one row per CDR3 protein. Among 450,000 to 700,000 distinct CDR3 sequences listed, approximately 15% were seen once. Time point here: newly diagnosed GD, antithyroid drugs for less than 3 months. Researchers made the TCR library from RNA that was extracted from PBMCs. Separately, the same data were catalogued under a study of T cells in Graves' hyperthyroidism and ophthalmopathy.

The material was peripheral blood mononuclear cells (PBMCs), obtained at new diagnosis, from a patient treated with antithyroid drugs. The receptor source for this set is a man aged 25 to 45 with Graves disease.

The chain combines TRBV20-1 with TRBJ2-1; 7 nucleotides agree with TRBD2. Unmatched junction bases numbered 6, after V lost 0 bases and J lost 10 bases. The CDR3 runs to 13 residues. The germline V gene has CDR1 DFQATT and CDR2 SNEGSKA (reference sequence). CDR3 coding DNA: TGCAGTGCTAGAGAACCTAGCGGAATGGAGCAGTTCTTC. As protein: CSAREPSGMEQFF.

In this sample, this clonotype turned up once. One base separates it from a far larger clone, so it is likely a read error. This chain uses TRBV2 with TRBJ2-4; D remains ambiguous. The DNA end favors TRBJ2-1, so the J call may be wrong. The CDR3 is 11 residues long. The germline CDR1 and CDR2 sequences are SNHLY and FYNNEI. The CDR3 DNA follows: TGTGCCAGCAGTCGAGTCCGGGAGCAGTTCTTC. Translated: CASSRVREQFF.

This clonotype was recorded at least ten times. The chain joins TRBV29-1 to TRBJ1-5; D ambiguous. The germline V gene has CDR1 SQVTM and CDR2 ANQGSEA. Trimming pared 7 bases from V and 5 bases from J, leaving 15 bases between. The CDR3 has 13 amino acids. The CDR3 nucleotides read TGCAGCGGGGAAGTGACCCTGGATCAGCCCCAGCATTTT. Its protein product is CSGEVTLDQPQHF.

This clonotype was recorded once. A read error may be the cause here, since a much bigger clone is one base away. The V gene is TRBV2, the J gene TRBJ1-3; D ambiguous. The CDR3 runs 14 residues. The germline gives CDR1 SNHLY, CDR2 FYNNEI. CDR3 region: CAGRKEGSGSTIYF. In nucleotides, the CDR3 is TGTGCCGGAAGAAAGGAGGGATCAGGAAGCACCATATATTTT.

This clonotype was observed a handful of times. The chain carries TRBV10-1 and TRBJ2-1; D unresolved. V was pared by 2 bases and J by 8 bases, with 13 bases between. The CDR3 extends over 14 amino acids. Germline CDR1 reads WNHNN; CDR2 reads SYGVQD (reference sequence). The CDR3 DNA reads as TGCGCCAGCAGTGAGCGGCTACTCATCCATGAGCAGTTCTTC. Its protein is CASSERLLIHEQFF.

This clonotype was seen at least ten times. The chain carries TRBV20-1 and TRBJ1-5; no clear D gene. The CDR3 has 13 residues. V was shortened by 0 bases and J by 3 bases, with 6 bases between the two germline ends. CDR1 is DFQATT, CDR2 SNEGSKA, per germline (reference sequence). This chain's CDR3 is CSAREVPNQPQHF. The CDR3 coding sequence is TGCAGTGCTAGAGAAGTGCCCAATCAGCCCCAGCATTTT.

This clonotype was found many times. The chain recombines TRBV6-1 with TRBJ1-1; no clear D. Trimming left V 6 bases short and J 2 bases short, with 16 bases between. CDR1 is MNHNS and CDR2 is SASEGT in the germline V gene. This CDR3 has 15 amino acids. CDR3 coding DNA: TGTGCCAGCAGCGTCGTCGCAACAATAAACACTGAAGCTTTCTTT. Its translation is CASSVVATINTEAFF.

V and J are TRBV28 and TRBJ1-5, with D possibly TRBD1 on 6 matching bases. The germline V gene has CDR1 MDHEN and CDR2 SYDVKM. V lost 3 bases, J lost 15 bases, and 15 bases lay in between. The CDR3 length is 12 residues. CDR3: CASSLRGAGWHF. The CDR3 DNA reads as TGTGCCAGCAGTTTGCGGGGGGCGGGATGGCATTTT.

This clonotype was observed a few times. The chain uses TRBV6-2 or TRBV6-3 and TRBJ2-7; 10 bases match TRBD1. The CDR3 is made up of 16 amino acids. V lost 2 bases, J lost 5 bases, and 9 bases stayed unmatched. In germline, CDR1 is MNHEY, CDR2 SVGEGT. The CDR3 DNA is TGTGCCAGCAGTTACCGGGGGGTGGGACAGGGGAACGAGCAGTACTTC. The encoded protein is CASSYRGVGQGNEQYF.

The rearrangement uses TRBV4-1 and TRBJ2-3; TRBD1 aligns across 10 bases. The CDR3 is 17 residues long. Germline values: CDR1 MGHRA, CDR2 YSYEKL. The J segment lost 3 bases and the V segment lost 0 bases, leaving 6 bases of the junction unmatched. CDR3 DNA sequence: TGCGCCAGCAGCCAAGATCCGACAGGGGGCGTAACAGATACGCAGTATTTT. Translated: CASSQDPTGGVTDTQYF.

This clonotype was observed at least ten times. The rearrangement uses TRBV10-3 and TRBJ2-3; D is uncertain. The CDR3 loop spans 13 amino acids. Trimming took off 7 bases at V and 5 bases at J, with 13 bases between the two ends. CDR1 ENHRY and CDR2 SYGVKD come from the germline V gene. The CDR3 here is CAINPGQGDTQYF. The CDR3 DNA reads TGTGCCATCAATCCGGGCCAAGGAGATACGCAGTATTTT.

The chain has TRBV4-1 and TRBJ2-2; 9 nucleotides line up with TRBD1. J lost 7 bases, V lost 4 bases, and 7 bases had no gene match. Germline CDR1 is MGHRA and CDR2 is YSYEKL. The CDR3 extends over 15 amino acids. The CDR3 region is CASSPTQGAIGELFF. The CDR3 DNA reads as TGCGCCAGCAGCCCGACACAGGGGGCGATCGGGGAGCTGTTTTTT.

The chain carries TRBV20-1 and TRBJ1-3; TRBD1 might be the D (5 bases). CDR1 is DFQATT, CDR2 SNEGSKA, per germline (reference sequence). The CDR3 totals 14 residues. V was pared by 4 bases and J by 0 bases, with 10 bases between. The CDR3 loop is CSAIPGGSGNTIYF. The DNA for the CDR3 is TGCAGTGCTATTCCCGGGGGCTCTGGAAACACCATATATTTT.

This clonotype was seen at least ten times. This rearrangement joins TRBV10-3 to TRBJ1-1; tentatively, D is TRBD1 (5 bases). Germline assignment: CDR1 ENHRY and CDR2 SYGVKD. CDR3 length: 11 amino acids. The ends were cut back, 4 bases at V and 7 bases at J, with 7 bases in the middle. This CDR3 reads CAISVGGEAFF. The CDR3 DNA reads as TGTGCCATCAGTGTGGGGGGTGAAGCTTTCTTT.

This clonotype has only a few counts. The genes are TRBV4-1 and TRBJ1-5; 8 nucleotides line up with TRBD1. Germline trimming cut 5 bases from V and 7 bases from J; bases unmatched to any gene: 10. The CDR3 runs to 15 residues. CDR1 and CDR2 from the germline V gene are MGHRA and YSYEKL. CDR3 region: CASSAQTGARQPQHF. The CDR3 nucleotides are TGCGCCAGCAGCGCGCAGACAGGGGCGCGGCAGCCCCAGCATTTT.

This chain links TRBV5-4 with TRBJ2-5; D may correspond to TRBD1 or TRBD2 (6 bases each). Germline CDR1 and CDR2: SGHNT and YYREEE (reference sequence). The ends were cut back, 4 bases at V and 1 base at J, with 14 bases in the middle. The CDR3 consists of 15 residues. The CDR3 sequence is CASSPEWGAQETQYF. CDR3 nucleotide sequence: TGTGCCAGCAGCCCCGAGTGGGGGGCCCAAGAGACCCAGTACTTC.

In its sample, this clonotype was seen many times. Germline and junction disagree at one end, which may indicate a read error. The chain joins TRBV7-9 to TRBJ2-4; D is ambiguous. From germline, CDR1 is SEHNR and CDR2 FQNEAQ (reference sequence). This CDR3 comprises 15 residues. The CDR3 region is CASSPFSRPYGDPGF. The CDR3 nucleotides read TGTGCCAGCAGCCCCTTCAGTCGACCCTATGGTGATCCGGGCTTC.

This clonotype has at least ten counts. The V and J genes are TRBV10-3 and TRBJ2-3; 8 nucleotides line up with TRBD1. The CDR3 is made up of 15 amino acids. V lost 6 bases to trimming and J lost 6 bases; unmatched junction nucleotides: 11. CDR1 and CDR2 (germline): ENHRY, SYGVKD. DNA for the CDR3: TGTGCCATCAGGTCCGCGACAGGGGTTCTGGATACGCAGTATTTT. Translated: CAIRSATGVLDTQYF.

This clonotype was detected ten times or more. CDR3 sequence reads: CASSFSGITQETQYF. In nucleotides, the CDR3 is TGTGCCAGCAGCTTTAGCGGGATTACACAAGAGACCCAGTACTTC. This chain joins TRBV2 and TRBJ2-5; 8 positions agree with TRBD2. This CDR3 has 15 residues. From germline, CDR1 is SNHLY and CDR2 FYNNEI. Trimming cost V 6 bases and J 2 bases; bases outside gene matches: 8.

This clonotype was found many times. The V call is TRBV5-1, the J call TRBJ2-1, with 7 bases identical to TRBD1. There are 14 residues in the CDR3. The V and J ends lost 4 bases and 8 bases, in that order; junction bases with no gene match: 9. The germline gives CDR1 SGHRS, CDR2 YFSETQ. CDR3 sequence reads: CASSPGQTMDEQFF. CDR3 nucleotide sequence: TGCGCCAGCAGCCCGGGACAGACTATGGATGAGCAGTTCTTC.

Many counts were recorded for this clonotype. The chain couples TRBV7-8 to TRBJ2-7, with 7 bases matching TRBD1. The CDR3 runs to 14 residues. Germline values: CDR1 SGHVS, CDR2 FQNEAQ. After removal of 4 bases from V and 4 bases from J, the junction contained 7 bases not matched to a gene. DNA of the CDR3: TGTGCCAGCAGCTCCCCGGACAGGAGATACGAGCAGTACTTC. This translates into CASSSPDRRYEQYF. The variable domain in full, completed from reference TRBV7-8 and TRBJ2-7, reads GAGVSQSPRYKVAKRGQDVALRCDPISGHVSLFWYQQALGQGPEFLTYFQNEAQLDKSGLPSDRFFAERPEGSVSTLKIQRTQQEDSAVYLCASSSPDRRYEQYFGPGTRLTVT.

This clonotype appeared a few times. The chain has TRBV29-1 and TRBJ1-2, with D tentatively TRBD1 (6 bases). This CDR3 region has 11 residues. Germline V gives CDR1 SQVTM, CDR2 ANQGSEA. V lost 3 bases and J 5 bases, leaving 7 bases between the germline ends. In DNA, the CDR3 is TGCAGCGTTGAGACAGGATATGGCTACACCTTC. Amino acid sequence: CSVETGYGYTF.

In this sample, this clonotype turned up many times. The V gene is TRBV27, the J gene TRBJ2-3; 12 bases fit TRBD2. Germline CDR1 MNHEY, CDR2 SMNVEV (reference sequence). The CDR3 spans 18 residues. V lost 5 bases, J lost 1 base, and 10 bases stayed unmatched. CDR3 residues: CASSGTSGRLMGTDTQYF. CDR3 nucleotide sequence: TGTGCCAGCAGTGGCACTAGCGGGAGGTTAATGGGCACAGATACGCAGTATTTT.

This clonotype was seen once. The rearrangement uses TRBV20-1 and TRBJ1-3; no firm D call. The CDR3 covers 14 residues. The germline CDR1 and CDR2 sequences are DFQATT and SNEGSKA (reference sequence). V was trimmed by 4 bases and J by 7 bases, leaving 17 bases between them. DNA for the CDR3: TGCAGTGCTAACGGGCCCTCAACCGAGAACACCATATATTTT. It encodes CSANGPSTENTIYF.

There are many counts of this clonotype. V usage is TRBV2 and J usage is TRBJ1-6, with a possible D match to TRBD1 (5 bases). Germline CDR1 reads SNHLY; CDR2 reads FYNNEI. The CDR3 covers 14 residues. Trimming pared 5 bases from V and 9 bases from J, leaving 14 bases between. In nucleotides, the CDR3 is TGTGCCAGCAGTTCCGGGGCCTGGGGTTCACCCCTCCACTTT. Its translation: CASSSGAWGSPLHF.

This clonotype was detected ten times or more. This chain joins TRBV6-1 and TRBJ1-2; 10 bases fit TRBD1. Germline CDR1 and CDR2: MNHNS and SASEGT. The CDR3 consists of 15 residues. After removal of 6 bases from V and 2 bases from J, the junction contained 6 bases not matched to a gene. This chain's CDR3 is CASRGQGVPNYGYTF. The DNA for the CDR3 is TGTGCCAGCAGAGGACAGGGGGTCCCAAACTATGGCTACACCTTC.

This clonotype was seen ten or more times. V gene TRBV12-3 or TRBV12-4 combines with J gene TRBJ2-5, with 9 bases lining up with TRBD1. Trimming took 6 bases from V and 5 from J; bases not matched to a gene: 7. The CDR3 runs 14 residues. The CDR3 loop reads CASRPGTGRETQYF. The CDR3 DNA sequence: TGTGCCAGCAGACCCGGGACAGGGAGGGAGACCCAGTACTTC.